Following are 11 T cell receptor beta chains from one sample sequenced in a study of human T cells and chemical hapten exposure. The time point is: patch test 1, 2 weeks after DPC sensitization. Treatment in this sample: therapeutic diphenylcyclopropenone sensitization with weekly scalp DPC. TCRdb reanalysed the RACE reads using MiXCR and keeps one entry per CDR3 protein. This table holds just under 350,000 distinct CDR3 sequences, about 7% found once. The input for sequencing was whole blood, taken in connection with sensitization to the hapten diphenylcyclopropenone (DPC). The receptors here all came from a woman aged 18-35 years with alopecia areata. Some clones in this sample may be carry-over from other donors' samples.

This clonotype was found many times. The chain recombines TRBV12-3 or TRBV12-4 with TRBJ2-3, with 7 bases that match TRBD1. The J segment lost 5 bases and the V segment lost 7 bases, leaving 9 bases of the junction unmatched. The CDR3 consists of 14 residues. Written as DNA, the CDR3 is TGTGCCAGCAAGCCGCAGGGGGATGTAGATACGCAGTATTTT. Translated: CASKPQGDVDTQYF.

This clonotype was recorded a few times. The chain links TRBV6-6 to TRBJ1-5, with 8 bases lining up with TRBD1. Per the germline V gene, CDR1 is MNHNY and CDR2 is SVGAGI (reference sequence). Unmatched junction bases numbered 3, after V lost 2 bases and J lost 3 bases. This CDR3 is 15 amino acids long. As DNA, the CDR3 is TGTGCCAGCAGTTACCCGACAGGGGACAATCAGCCCCAGCATTTT. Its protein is CASSYPTGDNQPQHF.

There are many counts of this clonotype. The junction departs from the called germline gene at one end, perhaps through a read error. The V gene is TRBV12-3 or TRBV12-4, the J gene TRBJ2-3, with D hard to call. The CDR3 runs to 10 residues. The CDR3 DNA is TGTGCCAGCAGTTTTCTGTCTCCAGTTTTT. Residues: CASSFLSPVF.

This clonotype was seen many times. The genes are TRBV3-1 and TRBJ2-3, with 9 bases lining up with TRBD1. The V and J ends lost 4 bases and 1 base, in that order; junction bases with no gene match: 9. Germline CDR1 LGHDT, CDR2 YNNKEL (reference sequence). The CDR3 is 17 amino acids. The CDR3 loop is CASSLVPGDRGTDTQYF. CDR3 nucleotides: TGTGCCAGCAGCCTGGTCCCGGGGGACAGGGGCACAGATACGCAGTATTTT.

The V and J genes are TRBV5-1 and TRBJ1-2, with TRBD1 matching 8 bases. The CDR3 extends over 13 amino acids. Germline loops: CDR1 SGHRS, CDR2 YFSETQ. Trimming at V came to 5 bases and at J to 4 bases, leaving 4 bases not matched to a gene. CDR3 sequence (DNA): TGCGCCAGCAGTTACACAGGGGGCTATGGCTACACCTTC. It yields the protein CASSYTGGYGYTF.

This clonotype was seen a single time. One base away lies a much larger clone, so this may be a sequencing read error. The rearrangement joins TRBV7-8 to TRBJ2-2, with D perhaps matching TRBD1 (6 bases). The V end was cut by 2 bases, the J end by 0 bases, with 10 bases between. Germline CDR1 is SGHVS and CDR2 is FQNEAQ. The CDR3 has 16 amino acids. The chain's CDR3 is CASSLNRVANTGELFF. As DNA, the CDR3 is TGTGCCAGCAGCTTAAACAGGGTCGCGAACACCGGGGAGCTGTTTTTT.

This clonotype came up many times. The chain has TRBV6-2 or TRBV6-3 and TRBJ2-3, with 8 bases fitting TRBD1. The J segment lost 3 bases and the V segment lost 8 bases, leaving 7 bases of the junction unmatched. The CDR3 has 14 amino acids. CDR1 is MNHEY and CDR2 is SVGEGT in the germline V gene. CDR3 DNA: TGTGCCAGCGGGATACAGGGGGGAACAGATACGCAGTATTTT. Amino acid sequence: CASGIQGGTDTQYF.

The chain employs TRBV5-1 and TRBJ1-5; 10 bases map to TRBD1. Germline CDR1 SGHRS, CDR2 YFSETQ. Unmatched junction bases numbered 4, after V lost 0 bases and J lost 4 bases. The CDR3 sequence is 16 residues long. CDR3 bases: TGCGCCAGCAGCTTGGCCGGGACAGGGGTGAATCAGCCCCAGCATTTT. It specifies CASSLAGTGVNQPQHF.

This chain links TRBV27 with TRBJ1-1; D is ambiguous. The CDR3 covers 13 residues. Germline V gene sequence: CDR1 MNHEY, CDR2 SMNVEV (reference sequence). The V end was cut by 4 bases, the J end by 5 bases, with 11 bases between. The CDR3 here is CASSSPTGTEAFF. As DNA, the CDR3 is TGTGCCAGCAGTTCCCCCACGGGGACTGAAGCTTTCTTT.

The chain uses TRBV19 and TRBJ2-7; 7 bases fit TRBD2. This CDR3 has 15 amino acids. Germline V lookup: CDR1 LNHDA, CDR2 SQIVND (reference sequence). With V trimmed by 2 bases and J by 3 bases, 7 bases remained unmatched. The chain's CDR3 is CASSISAAGDYEQYF. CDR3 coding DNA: TGTGCCAGTAGTATAAGTGCGGCGGGGGACTACGAGCAGTACTTC.

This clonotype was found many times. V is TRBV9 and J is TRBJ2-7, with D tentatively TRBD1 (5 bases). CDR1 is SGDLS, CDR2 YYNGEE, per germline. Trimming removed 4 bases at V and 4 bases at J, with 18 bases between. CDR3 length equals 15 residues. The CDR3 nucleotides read TGTGCCAGCAGCCCCTCCACAGGAGAGGTTTACGAGCAGTACTTC. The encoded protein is CASSPSTGEVYEQYF.